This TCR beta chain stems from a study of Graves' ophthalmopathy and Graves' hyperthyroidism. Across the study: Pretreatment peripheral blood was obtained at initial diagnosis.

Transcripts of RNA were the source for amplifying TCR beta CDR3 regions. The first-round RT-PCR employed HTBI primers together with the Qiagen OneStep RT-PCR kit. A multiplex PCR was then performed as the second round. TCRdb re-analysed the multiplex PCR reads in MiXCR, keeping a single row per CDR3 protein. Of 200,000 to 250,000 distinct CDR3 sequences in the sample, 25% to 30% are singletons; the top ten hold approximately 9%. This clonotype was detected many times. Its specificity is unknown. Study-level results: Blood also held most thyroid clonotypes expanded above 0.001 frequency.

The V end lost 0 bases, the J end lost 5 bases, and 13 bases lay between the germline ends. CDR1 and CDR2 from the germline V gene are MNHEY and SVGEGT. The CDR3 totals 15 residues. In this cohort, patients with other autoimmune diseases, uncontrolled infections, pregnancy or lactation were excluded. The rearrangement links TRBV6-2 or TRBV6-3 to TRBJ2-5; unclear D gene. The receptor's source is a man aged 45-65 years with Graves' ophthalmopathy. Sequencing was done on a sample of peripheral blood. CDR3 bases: TGTGCCAGCAGTTACTCCCCTGCCGTCCCGGAGACCCAGTACTTC. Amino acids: CASSYSPAVPETQYF.